These 21 T cell receptor beta chains were all obtained from the same sample, sequenced in a study of cytomegalovirus exposure and HLA in healthy donors. Use of 60 Vbeta and 13 Jbeta primers characterized the PCR. Libraries were prepared by immunoSEQ multiplex PCR; TCRdb keeps only in-frame clonotypes and omits some of them. The sample has approximately 100,000 clones, about 74% seen once; the top ten hold roughly 17%. Sample: PBMCs. Receptor source: a man aged 60-69 years in good health and CMV-seropositive.

The chain employs TRBV6-6 and TRBJ1-1; 12 bases match TRBD1. Germline CDR1 and CDR2: MNHNY and SVGAGI (reference sequence). This CDR3 contains 16 residues. With 6 bases clipped from V and 1 base from J, the junction kept 6 bases outside the gene matches. Here the CDR3 DNA reads TGTGCCAGCAGCAGGGGACAGGGGGCGGGGAACACTGAAGCTTTCTTT. This encodes CASSRGQGAGNTEAFF.

The gene calls are TRBV18 and TRBJ2-1, with 9 bases lining up with TRBD2. After removal of 3 bases from V and 2 bases from J, the junction contained 5 bases not matched to a gene. In germline, CDR1 is KGHSH, CDR2 LQKENI. The CDR3 is 16 amino acids. The CDR3 region is CASSPRTSAAYNEQFF. The CDR3 DNA reads TGTGCCAGCTCACCTAGGACTAGCGCGGCCTACAATGAGCAGTTCTTC.

CDR3 region: CASSQDLQVLYSEQYF. CDR3 coding DNA: TGTGCCAGCAGCCAAGATTTGCAGGTCTTATACAGCGAGCAGTACTTC. The rearrangement links TRBV4-2 to TRBJ2-7; D unclear. This CDR3 comprises 16 residues. Trimming took off 0 bases at V and 6 bases at J, with 18 bases between the two ends. CDR1 and CDR2 from the germline V gene are LGHNA and YNFKEQ.

About this clone itself: The same CDR3 also results from other DNA sequences found in this sample. The chain combines TRBV7-9 with TRBJ2-2, with a tentative D call TRBD2 (6 bases). V shed 4 bases and J shed 5 bases, with 11 bases lying between them. This CDR3 spans 14 amino acids. Germline CDR1 SEHNR, CDR2 FQNEAQ (reference sequence). The CDR3 DNA follows: TGTGCCAGCAGCTCAGTTGGAGGGACCGGGGAGCTGTTTTTT. Amino acid sequence: CASSSVGGTGELFF.

The chain has TRBV10-3 and TRBJ2-5; possibly TRBD2 for D (5 bases). CDR3 length equals 16 residues. Looked up from germline, CDR1 is ENHRY and CDR2 is SYGVKD. V gave up 0 bases and J gave up 5 bases, with 16 bases separating them. This CDR3 reads CAISESSLNGGETQYF. The CDR3 DNA is TGTGCCATCAGTGAGTCCTCCCTGAACGGCGGGGAGACCCAGTACTTC.

Only a few counts were recorded for this clone. V usage is TRBV6-5 and J usage is TRBJ2-7; TRBD1 is a possible D gene (6 bases). This CDR3 has 14 residues. V lost 4 bases and J 1 base, leaving 11 bases between the germline ends. Germline lookup yields CDR1 MNHEY and CDR2 SVGAGI. The CDR3 DNA follows: TGTGCCAGCAGTTCAACAGGGTATTCCTACGAGCAGTACTTC. It yields the protein CASSSTGYSYEQYF.

The sample holds a few counts of this clone. The chain uses TRBV6-5 and TRBJ1-2, with a weak D call TRBD1 (5 bases). The CDR3 runs to 15 residues. The V gene's germline CDR1 is MNHEY and CDR2 SVGAGI. Between the trimmed V and J ends, which lost 2 bases and 3 bases, there was a span of 13 bases. Here the CDR3 reads CASSYGGDGYYGYTF. The CDR3, as DNA: TGTGCCAGCAGTTACGGGGGGGACGGCTACTATGGCTACACCTTC.

The chain employs TRBV6-1 and TRBJ2-5; no clear D gene. Germline CDR1 is MNHNS and CDR2 is SASEGT. This CDR3 has 14 amino acids. V lost 0 bases and J 5 bases, leaving 10 bases between the germline ends. CDR3 protein: CASSEAWRLETQYF. The CDR3 region has the DNA TGTGCCAGCAGTGAAGCTTGGCGGTTGGAGACCCAGTACTTC.

This clone is a singleton in its sample. V is TRBV21-1 and J is TRBJ1-2; TRBD1, the D gene given by the table, was not confirmed from the DNA. TRBV21-1 is annotated as a pseudogene. The CDR3 runs 18 residues. The CDR3 coding sequence is TGTGCCAGCAGCAAAGATAAGACAGGTCCTCCGGGGTGGGGAGGCTACACCTTC. Its protein is CASSKDKTGPPGWGGYTF.

The chain couples TRBV5-1 to TRBJ1-1, with a possible D match to TRBD1 (6 bases). In germline, CDR1 is SGHRS, CDR2 YFSETQ. The CDR3 runs 14 residues. The V end was cut by 0 bases, the J end by 5 bases, with 11 bases between. The CDR3 sequence: CASSLEGGGTEAFF. The CDR3 DNA sequence: TGCGCCAGCAGCTTGGAAGGGGGGGGGACTGAAGCTTTCTTT.

The rearrangement joins TRBV5-1 to TRBJ1-1; no firm D call. V gave up 1 base and J gave up 4 bases, with 11 bases separating them. Germline V lookup: CDR1 SGHRS, CDR2 YFSETQ. This CDR3 has 14 amino acids. CDR3: CASSLFVGSTEAFF. The CDR3 DNA sequence: TGCGCCAGCAGCTTGTTTGTAGGGAGCACTGAAGCTTTCTTT.

This clone was counted a few times. J is TRBJ1-1 and V is TRBV4-1; D is unclear. The CDR3 sequence is 15 residues long. The germline CDR1 and CDR2 sequences are MGHRA and YSYEKL. Trimming shortened V by 0 bases and J by 3 bases, and 11 bases separated the two germline ends. CDR3: CASSQDLAGDTEAFF. In nucleotides, the CDR3 is TGCGCCAGCAGCCAAGATCTTGCGGGAGACACTGAAGCTTTCTTT.

The chain links TRBV2 to TRBJ2-3, with 8 positions matching TRBD2. The trim removed 8 bases at V and 6 bases at J, leaving 7 bases unmatched. Looked up from germline, CDR1 is SNHLY and CDR2 is FYNNEI. This CDR3 has 13 amino acids. CDR3 sequence reads: CASVRGLVDTQYF. CDR3 sequence (DNA): TGTGCCAGCGTGCGGGGACTAGTGGATACGCAGTATTTT.

The chain combines TRBV5-1 with TRBJ2-5; TRBD2 matches 15 bases. CDR1 and CDR2 (germline): SGHRS, YFSETQ. The CDR3 length is 16 residues. V was clipped by 4 bases and J by 2 bases; unmatched bases: 3. CDR3 loop: CASSQGLAGGQETQYF. CDR3 DNA: TGCGCCAGCAGCCAGGGACTAGCGGGGGGACAAGAGACCCAGTACTTC.

The chain uses TRBV7-9 and TRBJ2-7, with D perhaps matching TRBD2 (6 bases). Germline V lookup: CDR1 SEHNR, CDR2 FQNEAQ (reference sequence). The CDR3 spans 13 residues. V was clipped by 1 base and J by 3 bases, with 7 bases between them. This CDR3 reads CASSLVGGYEQYF. Here the CDR3 DNA reads TGTGCCAGCAGCTTAGTGGGGGGCTACGAGCAGTACTTC.

The CDR3 nucleotides read TGTGCCAGCTCTTCACAGGGTGACACTGAAGCTTTCTTT. This translates into CASSSQGDTEAFF. This chain joins TRBV18 and TRBJ1-1; TRBD1 might be the D (6 bases). The germline gives CDR1 KGHSH, CDR2 LQKENI. V was clipped by 6 bases and J by 3 bases, with 11 bases between them. The CDR3 runs 13 residues.

CDR3 amino acids: CASSPRVDTQYF. CDR3 sequence (DNA): TGTGCCAGCAGCCCTCGGGTAGATACGCAGTATTTT. The V and J genes are TRBV5-4 and TRBJ2-3; D is uncertain. CDR1 and CDR2 from the germline V gene are SGHNT and YYREEE (reference sequence). V was shortened by 4 bases and J by 5 bases, with 8 bases between the two germline ends. The CDR3 length is 12 residues.

The V call is TRBV6-5, the J call TRBJ1-1; D unclear. The V and J ends lost 2 bases and 2 bases respectively, with 12 bases between them. CDR3 size: 15 residues. Per the germline V gene, CDR1 is MNHEY and CDR2 is SVGAGI. The CDR3 sequence: CASSYARIPNTEAFF. In DNA form, the CDR3 reads TGTGCCAGCAGTTACGCCAGGATCCCCAACACTGAAGCTTTCTTT.

The chain combines TRBV7-3 with TRBJ2-2, with TRBD2 matching over 9 bases. The germline V gene has CDR1 SGHTA and CDR2 FQGTGA. Germline trimming cut 5 bases from V and 3 bases from J; bases unmatched to any gene: 13. This CDR3 region has 18 residues. CDR3 amino acids: CASSPTRLAGDYTGELFF. The CDR3 DNA is TGTGCCAGCAGCCCTACCCGATTAGCGGGGGACTACACCGGGGAGCTGTTTTTT.

This clone was seen once. The CDR3 reads CASSRGGSTDTQYF. CDR3 DNA: TGTGCCAGCAGTCGCGGGGGGAGCACAGATACGCAGTATTTT. The V gene is TRBV7-2, the J gene TRBJ2-3; 8 bases are shared with TRBD2. This CDR3 has 14 residues. Germline-derived CDR1 and CDR2 are SGHTA and FQGNSA. V lost 6 bases, J lost 0 bases, and 2 bases stayed unmatched.

V gene TRBV9 combines with J gene TRBJ2-1; perhaps TRBD1 as D (5 bases). This CDR3 region has 15 residues. Germline CDR1 SGDLS, CDR2 YYNGEE. Trimming left V 1 base short and J 1 base short, with 9 bases between. CDR3 nucleotide sequence: TGTGCCAGCAGCGTAATAGGACATTCCTACAATGAGCAGTTCTTC. Its protein is CASSVIGHSYNEQFF.